These T cell receptor beta chains were read from a single sample in a study of OX40 agonist ivuxolimab in advanced cancers. The assay was immunoSEQ multiplex PCR, and TCRdb's table has in-frame clones only and misses some. This table holds fewer than 65,000 clones, around 92% found once. Sequencing was performed on CD4+ or CD8+ T cells sorted from blood, taken in a trial of the OX40 agonist ivuxolimab. Receptors originate from an adult with an advanced solid tumor such as melanoma, head and neck, liver or kidney cancer. The CDR3 runs from the conserved cysteine through the conserved F or W. D genes are given only for firm matches. The listing skips clone size in some rows; elsewhere it reads once, few, many or a size class.

d_gene | abundance | j_gene | v_gene | CDR3nt | CDR3aa
. | . | TRBJ1-2 | TRBV19 | TGTGCCAGTAGTCCCCCTCCCCGCTCAGGGTATGGCTACACCTTC | CASSPPPRSGYGYTF
TRBD1 | . | TRBJ2-7 | TRBV4-3 | TGCGCCAGCAGCCAAGATACGGGACAGGCATCCTACGAGCAGTACTTC | CASSQDTGQASYEQYF
. | medium-sized | TRBJ2-3 | TRBV6-5 | TGTGCCAGCAGTTACTCGATGTCTGATACGCAGTATTTT | CASSYSMSDTQYF
. | . | TRBJ2-1 | TRBV6-1 | TGTGCCAGCAACCTATACTTTGAGCAGTTCTTC | CASNLYFEQFF
TRBD1 | once | TRBJ2-7 | TRBV29-1 | TGCAGCGTTGAATGGGACAGGGAGAGCGAGCAGTACTTC | CSVEWDRESEQYF
. | . | TRBJ1-1 | TRBV7-2 | TGTGCCAGCAGCTCCTATCCCGGAGCGAACACTGAAGCTTTCTTT | CASSSYPGANTEAFF
. | . | TRBJ2-7 | TRBV7-9 | TGTGCCAGCAGCTTCATTGGGGGTTACGAGCAGTACTTC | CASSFIGGYEQYF
. | . | TRBJ1-5 | TRBV4-3 | TGCGCCAGCAGCCAAGATGAGCGGGGAAGGCAGCCCCAGCATTTT | CASSQDERGRQPQHF
. | . | TRBJ2-7 | TRBV5-8 | TGTGCCAGCAGCTTGGGCGGATGGCAGTACTTC | CASSLGGWQYF
TRBD1 | . | TRBJ1-2 | TRBV13 | TGTGCCAGCAGCTTAGGGGACAGGGGCTATGGCTACACCTTC | CASSLGDRGYGYTF
. | . | TRBJ1-1 | TRBV4-3 | TGCGCCAGCAGCCAAGCAGGGTCAACTGAAGCTTTCTTT | CASSQAGSTEAFF
TRBD2 | . | TRBJ2-2 | TRBV4-1 | TGCGCCAGCAGCCAAGACGGGAGGGGCACCGGGGAGCTGTTTTTT | CASSQDGRGTGELFF
. | . | TRBJ1-1 | TRBV5-1 | TGCGCCAGCAGCTTGGCCCCCGAGCGCACTGGGACTGAAGCTTTCTTT | CASSLAPERTGTEAFF
. | . | TRBJ2-1 | TRBV6-5 | TGTGCCAGCAGTACGGACAGCGACAATGAGCAGTTCTTC | CASSTDSDNEQFF
. | . | TRBJ2-1 | TRBV7-7 | TGTGCTAGCAGCTTAGATCAGGGGAGAGAAAATGAGCAGTTCTTC | CASSLDQGRENEQFF
. | . | TRBJ1-1 | TRBV29-1 | TGCAGCGTCTTTCCGGACAGTGAAGCTTTCTTT | CSVFPDSEAFF
. | . | TRBJ2-1 | TRBV6-1 | TGTGCCAGCAGTGAAACGACAGCCTACAATGAGCAGTTCTTC | CASSETTAYNEQFF
. | . | TRBJ1-2 | TRBV25-1 | TGTGCCAGCAGTGACGACAGCTATGGCTACACCTTC | CASSDDSYGYTF
. | . | TRBJ1-1 | TRBV25-1 | TGTGCCAGCAGTGACACCAGGATCTCTGAAGCTTTCTTT | CASSDTRISEAFF
TRBD2 | . | TRBJ2-5 | TRBV14 | TGTGCCAGCAGCCCCGGGACTAGATACCAAGAGACCCAGTACTTC | CASSPGTRYQETQYF
. | . | TRBJ2-1 | TRBV5-4 | TGCGCCAGCAGACTAGACACAAGCTCCTACAATGAGCAGTTCTTC | CASRLDTSSYNEQFF
. | . | TRBJ2-7 | TRBV27 | TGTGCCAGCAGTTTAGCCCCTCTCTACGAGCAGTACTTC | CASSLAPLYEQYF
. | . | TRBJ2-7 | TRBV7-9 | TGTGCCAGCAGCTTAGCGCCGGTCAGGGATTCCTACGAGCAGTACTTC | CASSLAPVRDSYEQYF
. | . | TRBJ1-2 | TRBV29-1 | TGCAGCGTTGTTTCGAACTATGGCTACACCTTC | CSVVSNYGYTF
. | . | TRBJ2-1 | TRBV5-1 | TGCGCCAGCAGCTTGGGGGGTACAAAGTTCTTC | CASSLGGTKFF
. | . | TRBJ2-5 | TRBV14 | TGTGCCAGCAGCCCCGCCGGAGGGGGGATGGTGACCCAGTACTTC | CASSPAGGGMVTQYF
TRBD2 | . | TRBJ2-1 | TRBV7-2 | TGTGCCAGCAGCTTAGAGGCGGGAGGTTGGGCCCACAATGAGCAGTTCTTC | CASSLEAGGWAHNEQFF